In this sample, the clone carrying this TCR beta chain turned up a few times. As yet, its antigen is unknown. The record originates from a study of beta chain features in type 1 diabetes. At the level of the study: All samples combined gave roughly 100,000,000 sorted cells for examination. Findings and caveats of the study: People with Type 1 diabetes carried modestly yet significantly shorter TCRB CDR3s in all four CD4+ subsets.

The ends lost 7 bases at V and 2 bases at J; junction bases unmatched: 6. Germline V gene lookup returns CDR1 SQVTM and CDR2 ANQGSEA. The CDR3 extends over 14 amino acids. Expressed TCRB transcripts were sequenced because the isolated RNA had all been reverse transcribed beforehand. The data were produced by immunoSEQ multiplex PCR, yet TCRdb's version contains in-frame clones alone and is incomplete. Here the sample spans hundreds of thousands of clones, approximately 11% being singletons. V usage is TRBV29-1 and J usage is TRBJ2-5; 11 bases align to TRBD2. Specimen: naive CD4+ T cells from blood. This TCR came from a man in his thirties or forties with type 1 diabetes. CDR3 in DNA: TGCAGCGGCGTACTAGCGGGGGCTCAAGAGACCCAGTACTTC. It translates to CSGVLAGAQETQYF.